A selection of T cell receptor beta chains follows, all from one sample in a study of CD8 T cells in Susac syndrome. TCRdb re-derived calls from the immunoSEQ multiplex PCR reads in MiXCR, one entry per CDR3 protein. The sample shows more than 110,000 distinct CDR3 sequences, 85% to 95% of them seen only once. Sequencing was done on a sample of CD8+ T cells from PBMCs. These receptor sequences come from a human donor in good health. Both conserved end residues are part of each CDR3. Each record gives: D gene, clone size, J gene, V gene, CDR3 DNA, CDR3 protein. D genes are given only for firm matches. Size is stated for part of the rows, as once, few or many counts, or as a class when the clone is expanded.

D gene: TRBD1; clone size: -; J gene: TRBJ1-1; V gene: TRBV27; CDR3 DNA: TGTGCCAGCGGGACGACAGGGACTGAAGCTTTCTTT; CDR3 protein: CASGTTGTEAFF
D gene: TRBD2; clone size: -; J gene: TRBJ2-3; V gene: TRBV27; CDR3 DNA: TGTGCCAGCAGTTTCACTCCCGCCGGGACTAGCGGGAGTAGGCAGTATTTT; CDR3 protein: CASSFTPAGTSGSRQYF
D gene: -; clone size: -; J gene: TRBJ2-1; V gene: TRBV7-9; CDR3 DNA: TGTGCCAGCAGCTCCGAGGGGTCTGAGCAGTTCTTC; CDR3 protein: CASSSEGSEQFF
D gene: -; clone size: -; J gene: TRBJ2-1; V gene: TRBV7-9; CDR3 DNA: TGTGCCAGCAGCTTAGTGCTCTACAATGAGCAGTTCTTC; CDR3 protein: CASSLVLYNEQFF
D gene: -; clone size: -; J gene: TRBJ2-3; V gene: TRBV30; CDR3 DNA: TGTGCCTGTGCCGGGCCCCGCACAGATACGCAGTATTTT; CDR3 protein: CACAGPRTDTQYF
D gene: -; clone size: -; J gene: TRBJ1-5; V gene: TRBV7-9; CDR3 DNA: TGTGCCAGCAGCGGGTTAGGTGCCAATCAGCCCCAGCATTTT; CDR3 protein: CASSGLGANQPQHF
D gene: TRBD2; clone size: -; J gene: TRBJ2-7; V gene: TRBV5-8; CDR3 DNA: TGTGCCAGCAGCTGGACTAGCGGGACTAACGAGCAGTACTTC; CDR3 protein: CASSWTSGTNEQYF
D gene: -; clone size: -; J gene: TRBJ2-4; V gene: TRBV28; CDR3 DNA: TGTGCCAGCAGTCAAGGGCCCAACTACTTCAAAAACATTCAGTACTTC; CDR3 protein: CASSQGPNYFKNIQYF
D gene: -; clone size: -; J gene: TRBJ1-4; V gene: TRBV5-6; CDR3 DNA: TGTGCCAGCAGCGTGGACAGCATTGGGACTAATGAAAAACTGTTTTTT; CDR3 protein: CASSVDSIGTNEKLFF
D gene: -; clone size: -; J gene: TRBJ2-3; V gene: TRBV6-2/TRBV6-3; CDR3 DNA: TGTGCCAGCAGCCCCACACTGATCACAGATACGCAGTATTTT; CDR3 protein: CASSPTLITDTQYF
D gene: TRBD1; clone size: -; J gene: TRBJ2-7; V gene: TRBV4-3; CDR3 DNA: TGCGCCAGCAGCCAAGGGAGACAGGGGATTTACGAGCAGTACTTC; CDR3 protein: CASSQGRQGIYEQYF
D gene: -; clone size: -; J gene: TRBJ2-5; V gene: TRBV5-1; CDR3 DNA: TGCGCCAGCTCCCCCCCCGATCAAGAGACCCAGTACTTC; CDR3 protein: CASSPPDQETQYF
D gene: TRBD2; clone size: once; J gene: TRBJ2-1; V gene: TRBV27; CDR3 DNA: TGTGCCAGCAGTTTCTCACTAGCGGGGGGGGATGAGCAGTTCTTC; CDR3 protein: CASSFSLAGGDEQFF
D gene: -; clone size: -; J gene: TRBJ1-1; V gene: TRBV7-2; CDR3 DNA: TGTGCCAGCAGCCCAGGGGTTGGCACTGAAGCTTTCTTT; CDR3 protein: CASSPGVGTEAFF
D gene: -; clone size: -; J gene: TRBJ2-1; V gene: TRBV29-1; CDR3 DNA: TGCAGCGGGGAGACACCTTACTACAATGAGCAGTTCTTC; CDR3 protein: CSGETPYYNEQFF
D gene: TRBD1; clone size: -; J gene: TRBJ2-2; V gene: TRBV3-1; CDR3 DNA: TGTGCCAGCAGAACCATGCTCCGGGACAGGGGGCCCACCGGGGAGCTGTTTTTT; CDR3 protein: CASRTMLRDRGPTGELFF
D gene: TRBD1; clone size: once; J gene: TRBJ2-7; V gene: TRBV5-4; CDR3 DNA: TGTGCCAGCAGCTCCCCGGACAGGGGTAACGAGCAGTACTTC; CDR3 protein: CASSSPDRGNEQYF
D gene: -; clone size: once; J gene: TRBJ2-2; V gene: TRBV14; CDR3 DNA: TGTGCCAGCAGCCAATTAGTCTCCGGGGAGCTGTTTTTT; CDR3 protein: CASSQLVSGELFF
D gene: -; clone size: -; J gene: TRBJ2-5; V gene: TRBV24-1; CDR3 DNA: TGTGCCACCAGTGGGGGTATACAAGAGACCCAGTACTTC; CDR3 protein: CATSGGIQETQYF
D gene: -; clone size: -; J gene: TRBJ1-2; V gene: TRBV7-9; CDR3 DNA: TGTGCCAGCAGCTTTCCGCGGGAGCATAACTATGGCTACACCTTC; CDR3 protein: CASSFPREHNYGYTF
D gene: TRBD2; clone size: -; J gene: TRBJ2-7; V gene: TRBV5-1; CDR3 DNA: TGCGCCAGCAGCATTACTAGCGGGAACTCCTACGAGCAGTACTTC; CDR3 protein: CASSITSGNSYEQYF
D gene: -; clone size: once; J gene: TRBJ1-2; V gene: TRBV7-9; CDR3 DNA: TGTGCCAGCAGCTGGGAGTACTATGGCTACACCTTC; CDR3 protein: CASSWEYYGYTF
D gene: -; clone size: -; J gene: TRBJ2-7; V gene: TRBV30; CDR3 DNA: TGTGCCTGGAGTGATAGGGGGAGCTACGAGCAGTACTTC; CDR3 protein: CAWSDRGSYEQYF
D gene: -; clone size: -; J gene: TRBJ2-5; V gene: TRBV6-6; CDR3 DNA: TGTGCCAGCTTTTCCGAGACCCAGTACTTC; CDR3 protein: CASFSETQYF
D gene: -; clone size: -; J gene: TRBJ2-1; V gene: TRBV24-1; CDR3 DNA: TGTGCCACCAGTGATTTGCGGAGAGGGAGTACGGGCAATGAGCAGTTCTTC; CDR3 protein: CATSDLRRGSTGNEQFF
D gene: -; clone size: -; J gene: TRBJ2-5; V gene: TRBV27; CDR3 DNA: TGTGCCAGCTTCCAGCCGCCAGCTCAAGAGACCCAGTACTTC; CDR3 protein: CASFQPPAQETQYF
D gene: -; clone size: -; J gene: TRBJ1-1; V gene: TRBV9; CDR3 DNA: TGTGCCAGCAGCGTAGGCGGAGAAATGAACACTGAAGCTTTCTTT; CDR3 protein: CASSVGGEMNTEAFF
D gene: -; clone size: -; J gene: TRBJ2-1; V gene: TRBV7-2; CDR3 DNA: TGTGCCAGCAGCTTAGGGCTAGCACGCTCCTACAATGAGCAGTTCTTC; CDR3 protein: CASSLGLARSYNEQFF